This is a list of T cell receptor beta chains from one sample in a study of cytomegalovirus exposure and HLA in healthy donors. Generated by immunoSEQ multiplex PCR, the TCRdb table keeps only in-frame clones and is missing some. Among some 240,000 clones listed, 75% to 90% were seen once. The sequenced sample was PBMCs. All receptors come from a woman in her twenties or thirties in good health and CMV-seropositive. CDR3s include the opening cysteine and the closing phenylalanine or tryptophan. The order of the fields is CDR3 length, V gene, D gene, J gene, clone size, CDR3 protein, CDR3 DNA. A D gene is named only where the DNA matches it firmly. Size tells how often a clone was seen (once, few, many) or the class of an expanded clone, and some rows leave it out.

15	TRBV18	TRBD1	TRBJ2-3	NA	CASSLQGVGTDTQYF	TGTGCCAGCTCATTACAGGGGGTCGGCACAGATACGCAGTATTTT
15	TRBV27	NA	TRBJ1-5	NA	CASSERQGMLQPQHF	TGTGCCAGCAGTGAGAGGCAGGGTATGCTCCAGCCCCAGCATTTT
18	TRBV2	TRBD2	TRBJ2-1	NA	CASSPGLAGVGSYNEQFF	TGTGCCAGCAGTCCGGGACTAGCGGGAGTCGGCTCCTACAATGAGCAGTTCTTC
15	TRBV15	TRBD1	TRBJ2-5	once	CATEGGQGFGETQYF	TGTGCCACGGAGGGCGGACAGGGGTTTGGTGAGACCCAGTACTTC
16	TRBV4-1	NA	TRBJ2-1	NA	CASSRLLGIPYNEQFF	TGCGCCAGCAGCCGCCTCCTAGGAATCCCCTACAATGAGCAGTTCTTC
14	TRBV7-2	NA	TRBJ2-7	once	CASSLINRAHEQYF	TGTGCCAGCAGCCTTATCAACAGGGCCCACGAGCAGTACTTC
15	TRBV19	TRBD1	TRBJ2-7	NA	CASSIVVGTGAEQYF	TGTGCCAGTAGTATCGTCGTCGGGACAGGTGCCGAGCAGTACTTC
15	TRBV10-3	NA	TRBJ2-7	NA	CAISGPGTRASEQYF	TGTGCCATCAGTGGACCCGGGACAAGGGCCTCCGAGCAGTACTTC
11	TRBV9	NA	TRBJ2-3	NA	CASSAKDTQYF	TGTGCCAGCAGCGCTAAAGATACGCAGTATTTT
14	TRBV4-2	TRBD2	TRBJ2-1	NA	CASSQGLAIDEQFF	TGTGCCAGCAGCCAGGGACTAGCAATAGATGAGCAGTTCTTC
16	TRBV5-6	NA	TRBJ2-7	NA	CASSLVGRGAQNEQYF	TGTGCCAGCAGCTTGGTTGGGAGGGGGGCGCAGAACGAGCAGTACTTC
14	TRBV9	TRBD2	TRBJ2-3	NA	CASSAGGATATQYF	TGTGCCAGCAGCGCGGGAGGAGCGACAGCTACGCAGTATTTT
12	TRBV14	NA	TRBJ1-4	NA	CASNRGGEKLFF	TGTGCCAGCAACCGAGGAGGTGAAAAACTGTTTTTT
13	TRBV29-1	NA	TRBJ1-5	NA	CSAEVGTNQPQHF	TGCAGCGCGGAGGTCGGAACCAATCAGCCCCAGCATTTT
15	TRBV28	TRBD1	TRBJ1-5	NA	CASIKNRGRGQPQHF	TGTGCCAGCATAAAAAACAGGGGGCGAGGACAGCCCCAGCATTTT
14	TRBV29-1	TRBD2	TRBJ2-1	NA	CSVEPSGSFNEQFF	TGCAGCGTTGAGCCTAGCGGGAGTTTCAATGAGCAGTTCTTC
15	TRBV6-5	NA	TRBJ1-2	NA	CASSYSDTGLEGYTF	TGTGCCAGCAGTTACTCCGACACAGGGTTAGAAGGCTACACCTTC
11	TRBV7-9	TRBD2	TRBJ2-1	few	CASRRGNEQFF	TGTGCCAGCAGGCGGGGGAATGAGCAGTTCTTC
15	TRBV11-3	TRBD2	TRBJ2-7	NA	CASSLRLAGTYEQYF	TGTGCCAGCAGCTTAAGACTAGCGGGGACCTACGAGCAGTACTTC
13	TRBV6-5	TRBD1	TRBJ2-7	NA	CASSTDRGVEQYF	TGTGCCAGCAGTACGGACAGGGGGGTCGAGCAGTACTTC
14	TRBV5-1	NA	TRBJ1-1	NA	CASSFSGINTEAFF	TGCGCCAGCAGCTTCTCCGGGATCAACACTGAAGCTTTCTTT
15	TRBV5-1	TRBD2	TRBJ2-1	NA	CASSLVQREGNEQFF	TGCGCCAGCAGCTTGGTCCAGCGGGAAGGGAATGAGCAGTTCTTC
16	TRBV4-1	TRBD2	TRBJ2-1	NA	CASSQGGGGYSNEQFF	TGCGCCAGCAGCCAAGGGGGGGGTGGGTATAGCAATGAGCAGTTCTTC
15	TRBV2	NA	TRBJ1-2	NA	CASSEVSGTRYGYTF	TGTGCCAGCAGTGAAGTTTCCGGTACCCGCTATGGCTACACCTTC
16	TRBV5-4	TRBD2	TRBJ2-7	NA	CASSPGVSGTSYEQYF	TGTGCCAGCAGCCCGGGGGTTAGCGGGACTAGCTACGAGCAGTACTTC
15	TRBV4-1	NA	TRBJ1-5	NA	CASREGPNFNQPQHF	TGCGCCAGCAGGGAGGGCCCCAATTTCAATCAGCCCCAGCATTTT
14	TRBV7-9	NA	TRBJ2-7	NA	CASSLEQGGYEQYF	TGTGCCAGCAGCCTCGAACAGGGAGGGTACGAGCAGTACTTC
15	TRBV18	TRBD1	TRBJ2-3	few	CASSLHRGNSDTQYF	TGTGCCAGCTCCCTCCACAGGGGGAACTCAGATACGCAGTATTTT
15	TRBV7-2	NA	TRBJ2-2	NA	CASSLRGSLPGELFF	TGTGCCAGCAGCTTAAGGGGCAGCCTCCCTGGGGAGCTGTTTTTT
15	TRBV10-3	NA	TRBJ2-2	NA	CAISVAGAGAGELFF	TGTGCCATCAGTGTGGCAGGGGCAGGCGCCGGGGAGCTGTTTTTT
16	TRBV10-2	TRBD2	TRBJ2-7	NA	CASSGSGTSDTYEQYF	TGCGCCAGCAGTGGATCCGGTACTAGCGATACCTACGAGCAGTACTTC
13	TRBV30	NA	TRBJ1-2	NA	CAWSVTGFYGYTF	TGTGCCTGGAGTGTAACGGGATTCTATGGCTACACCTTC
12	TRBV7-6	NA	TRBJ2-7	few	CASSSPIGEQYF	TGTGCCAGCAGCTCACCAATCGGCGAGCAGTACTTC
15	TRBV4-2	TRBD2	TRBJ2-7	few	CASSQGLGEGYEQYF	TGTGCCAGCAGCCAGGGCTTGGGGGAGGGCTACGAGCAGTACTTC
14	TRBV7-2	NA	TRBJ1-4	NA	CASSFGQINEKLFF	TGTGCCAGCAGCTTTGGACAGATTAATGAAAAACTGTTTTTT
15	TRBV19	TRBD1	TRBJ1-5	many	CASSVNRGSNQPQHF	TGTGCCAGTAGTGTCAACAGGGGAAGCAATCAGCCCCAGCATTTT
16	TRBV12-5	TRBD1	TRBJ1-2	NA	CASGLGTGGRNYGYTF	TGTGCTAGTGGTTTGGGGACAGGGGGTCGAAACTATGGCTACACCTTC
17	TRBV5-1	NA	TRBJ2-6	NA	CASSLGLAPSGANVLTF	TGCGCCAGCAGCTTGGGTTTAGCCCCCTCTGGGGCCAACGTCCTGACTTTC
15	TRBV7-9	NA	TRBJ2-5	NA	CASSPLGTGLSTQYF	TGTGCCAGCAGCCCCCTGGGTACAGGCCTCTCGACCCAGTACTTC
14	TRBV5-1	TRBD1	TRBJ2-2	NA	CASSSTGDTGELFF	TGCGCCAGCAGCTCAACAGGGGACACCGGGGAGCTGTTTTTT
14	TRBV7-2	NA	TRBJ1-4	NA	CASSPGRLLEKLFF	TGTGCCAGCAGCCCAGGTAGGCTGCTTGAAAAACTGTTTTTT
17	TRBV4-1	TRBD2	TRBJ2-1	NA	CASSQVPSGDSYNEQFF	TGCGCCAGCAGCCAAGTACCTAGCGGGGACTCCTACAATGAGCAGTTCTTC
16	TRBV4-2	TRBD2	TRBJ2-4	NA	CASSQDPTSGSHIQYF	TGTGCCAGCAGCCAAGACCCGACTAGCGGGAGTCACATTCAGTACTTC
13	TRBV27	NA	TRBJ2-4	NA	CASSPLAKNIQYF	TGTGCCAGCTCCCCACTAGCCAAAAACATTCAGTACTTC
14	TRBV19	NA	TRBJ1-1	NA	CASSIGGGGTEAFF	TGTGCCAGTAGCATTGGCGGCGGGGGTACTGAAGCTTTCTTT
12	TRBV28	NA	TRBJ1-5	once	CASSSVNQPQHF	TGTGCCAGCAGTTCAGTAAATCAGCCCCAGCATTTT
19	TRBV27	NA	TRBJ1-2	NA	CASSTPRQKLTLLLCGYTF	TGTGCCAGCAGTACCCCCCGACAGAAACTAACCCTCTTACTATGTGGCTACACCTTC
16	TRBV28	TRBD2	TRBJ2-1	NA	CASSLWTSGVYNEQFF	TGTGCCAGCAGTTTATGGACTAGCGGAGTTTACAATGAGCAGTTCTTC
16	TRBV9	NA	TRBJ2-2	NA	CASSVTTGLNSGELFF	TGTGCCAGCAGCGTAACCACAGGATTGAATTCCGGGGAGCTGTTTTTT
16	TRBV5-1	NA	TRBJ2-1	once	CASSSDTLSWAEEQFF	TGCGCCAGCAGCTCGGATACCCTCTCTTGGGCTGAGGAGCAGTTCTTC
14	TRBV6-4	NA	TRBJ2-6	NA	CASSGTLGANVLTF	TGTGCCAGCAGCGGGACTCTGGGGGCCAACGTCCTGACTTTC
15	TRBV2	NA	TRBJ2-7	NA	CASSETGSISYEQYF	TGTGCCAGCAGTGAAACAGGGTCAATCTCCTACGAGCAGTACTTC